This T cell receptor (beta chain) emerged from a study of regulatory T cells in long-lasting Graves disease. Study-wide background: For a period under 3 months, newly diagnosed Graves' patients had taken antithyroid drugs.

This clonotype was seen repeatedly, ten times or more. Its specificity is not known. Time point of the sample: newly diagnosed GD, antithyroid drugs for less than 3 months. Following extraction of RNA from PBMCs, that RNA was used to make the TCR library. One endocrinology department in Xi'an, China, was where patients came from. The J segment lost 8 bases and the V segment lost 4 bases, leaving 4 bases of the junction unmatched. CDR3 size: 12 residues. Germline CDR1 and CDR2: SGHTA and FQGNSA. Study observations and caveats: TRBV28, TRBJ1-2 and TRBJ2-5 were favored in persistent disease.

Through Arm-PCR of CDR3 regions and iRepertoire HTBI primers, TCR beta libraries were built. TCRdb itself ran the multiplex PCR reads through MiXCR, one entry per CDR3 protein. The repertoire holds 300,000 to 450,000 distinct CDR3 sequences, with around a sixth as singletons. The V and J genes are TRBV7-2 and TRBJ1-1; 7 nucleotides align to TRBD1. Sample: peripheral blood mononuclear cells (PBMCs), taken at new diagnosis, from a patient treated with antithyroid drugs. This TCR was recovered from a female donor with Graves disease. This chain's CDR3 is CASSSRTGEAFF. The DNA of the CDR3 is TGTGCCAGCAGCTCGAGGACAGGCGAAGCTTTCTTT.